The rows below give T cell receptor beta chains drawn from one sample of a study of T cell changes during pregnancy in multiple sclerosis. Assay used: immunoSEQ multiplex PCR; TCRdb lists only in-frame clones, some missing. The repertoire includes around 50,000 clones, 92% of them detected once, and 0.2% sits in the top ten. Here the sequenced sample was CD4+ T cells from peripheral blood mononuclear cells, taken in the second trimester of pregnancy. Receptors originate from a female donor with multiple sclerosis, enrolled in a pregnancy study. The CDR3 runs from the conserved cysteine through the conserved F or W. The D gene is left open where the match is weak. Clone size is not always given. Where it is, it says once, few, many or a class for expanded clones.

clone size: -; D gene: TRBD2; J gene: TRBJ2-1; V gene: TRBV9; CDR3 DNA: TGTGCCAGCAGCGCCCGCGGGGGGGCCAGCGAGCAGTTCTTC; CDR3 protein: CASSARGGASEQFF
clone size: -; D gene: -; J gene: TRBJ2-3; V gene: TRBV5-1; CDR3 DNA: TGCGCCAGCACCAGGGTTCCCGGCACAGATACGCAGTATTTT; CDR3 protein: CASTRVPGTDTQYF
clone size: -; D gene: TRBD1; J gene: TRBJ2-1; V gene: TRBV28; CDR3 DNA: TGTGCCAGCACCGTGACAGGGCCTTACAATGAGCAGTTCTTC; CDR3 protein: CASTVTGPYNEQFF
clone size: -; D gene: TRBD1; J gene: TRBJ2-1; V gene: TRBV29-1; CDR3 DNA: TGCAGCGTCTTGACAGGGAGCTCGTATGAGCAGTTCTTC; CDR3 protein: CSVLTGSSYEQFF
clone size: once; D gene: TRBD2; J gene: TRBJ2-7; V gene: TRBV18; CDR3 DNA: TGTGCCAGCTCACAACCCGGGACTAGCGGGGGGTCGTCCTACGAGCAGTACTTC; CDR3 protein: CASSQPGTSGGSSYEQYF
clone size: -; D gene: -; J gene: TRBJ1-3; V gene: TRBV2; CDR3 DNA: TGTGCCAGTTCAAGTGGAGGCGAAGGAAACACCATATATTTT; CDR3 protein: CASSSGGEGNTIYF
clone size: -; D gene: TRBD1; J gene: TRBJ2-2; V gene: TRBV2; CDR3 DNA: TGTGCCAGCAGTTCACAGGGGTACACCGGGGAGCTGTTTTTT; CDR3 protein: CASSSQGYTGELFF
clone size: -; D gene: -; J gene: TRBJ2-2; V gene: TRBV18; CDR3 DNA: TGTGCCAGCTCTCCAGACAGTCCGAACACCGGGGAGCTGTTTTTT; CDR3 protein: CASSPDSPNTGELFF
clone size: -; D gene: TRBD2; J gene: TRBJ2-1; V gene: TRBV28; CDR3 DNA: TGTGCCAGCAGAACTCTAGCGGGAGCATCTGAGCAGTTCTTC; CDR3 protein: CASRTLAGASEQFF
clone size: -; D gene: -; J gene: TRBJ1-2; V gene: TRBV6-1; CDR3 DNA: TGTGCCAGCAGTTTGGGGGGGAATTTTTATGGCTACACCTTC; CDR3 protein: CASSLGGNFYGYTF
clone size: -; D gene: -; J gene: TRBJ2-3; V gene: TRBV10-3; CDR3 DNA: TGTGCCATCAGTGACCCCGTTATTAGCACAGATACGCAGTATTTT; CDR3 protein: CAISDPVISTDTQYF
clone size: -; D gene: -; J gene: TRBJ2-3; V gene: TRBV5-4; CDR3 DNA: TGTGCCAGCAGCTTGCTCACAGATACGCAGTATTTT; CDR3 protein: CASSLLTDTQYF
clone size: -; D gene: -; J gene: TRBJ1-3; V gene: TRBV5-7; CDR3 DNA: TGTGCCAGCAGCGGTGAATACCCCCCCAGAGGAGCTGTTTTT; CDR3 protein: CASSGEYPPRGAVF
clone size: once; D gene: -; J gene: TRBJ2-1; V gene: TRBV20-1; CDR3 DNA: TGCAGTGCTAGAGTTCTTAATGAGCAGTTCTTC; CDR3 protein: CSARVLNEQFF
clone size: -; D gene: -; J gene: TRBJ1-6; V gene: TRBV7-6; CDR3 DNA: TGTGCCAGCAGCTTAGAAGTGGGCTCCCCCCGAGGGAGCTCCTATAATTCACCCCTCCACTTT; CDR3 protein: CASSLEVGSPRGSSYNSPLHF
clone size: -; D gene: TRBD1; J gene: TRBJ1-2; V gene: TRBV6-1; CDR3 DNA: TGTGCCAGCAGTGAAAGGAGAGGGGGCACAGATGGCTACACCTTC; CDR3 protein: CASSERRGGTDGYTF
clone size: -; D gene: -; J gene: TRBJ2-2; V gene: TRBV2; CDR3 DNA: TGTGCCAGCAGTGTTAGAAAGCGGGAGCTGTTTTTT; CDR3 protein: CASSVRKRELFF
clone size: -; D gene: TRBD1; J gene: TRBJ1-2; V gene: TRBV2; CDR3 DNA: TGTGCCAGCAGTGAAACAGGGGGCTATGGCTACACCTTC; CDR3 protein: CASSETGGYGYTF
clone size: -; D gene: TRBD2; J gene: TRBJ2-5; V gene: TRBV28; CDR3 DNA: TGTGCCAGCAGTTTTCGGCGGGGGGGCGGGCAAGAGACCCAGTACTTC; CDR3 protein: CASSFRRGGGQETQYF
clone size: once; D gene: -; J gene: TRBJ2-5; V gene: TRBV5-1; CDR3 DNA: TGCGCCAGCAGCTTGGGGGGGACACAGACCCAGTACTTC; CDR3 protein: CASSLGGTQTQYF
clone size: few; D gene: -; J gene: TRBJ1-1; V gene: TRBV19; CDR3 DNA: TGTGCCAGTACCGTACGGGGGGCAGGGGACACTGAAGCTTTCTTT; CDR3 protein: CASTVRGAGDTEAFF
clone size: -; D gene: TRBD2; J gene: TRBJ2-3; V gene: TRBV14; CDR3 DNA: TGTGCCAGCAGTCGCAGACTAGCGGGGGGTCCCTCGGTTACAGATACGCAGTATTTT; CDR3 protein: CASSRRLAGGPSVTDTQYF
clone size: -; D gene: TRBD1; J gene: TRBJ1-6; V gene: TRBV10-1; CDR3 DNA: TGCGCCAGCAGTGAGTCGATGGGACAGAGTAATTCACCCCTCCACTTT; CDR3 protein: CASSESMGQSNSPLHF
clone size: -; D gene: -; J gene: TRBJ1-4; V gene: TRBV5-4; CDR3 DNA: TGTGCCAGCAGCTTGGCGGTGAATGAAAAACTGTTTTTT; CDR3 protein: CASSLAVNEKLFF
clone size: -; D gene: TRBD2; J gene: TRBJ2-3; V gene: TRBV19; CDR3 DNA: TGTGCCAGTAGGACGACCGGACTAGCGGGAGCAACAGATACGCAGTATTTT; CDR3 protein: CASRTTGLAGATDTQYF
clone size: once; D gene: -; J gene: TRBJ1-1; V gene: TRBV15; CDR3 DNA: TGTGCCACCAGCCCCAGGCGGGACGACAGAGCTTTCTTT; CDR3 protein: CATSPRRDDRAFF
clone size: -; D gene: -; J gene: TRBJ2-2; V gene: TRBV4-1; CDR3 DNA: TGCGCCAGCAGCCAAGTCGGGTTCGTCACCGGGGAGCTGTTTTTT; CDR3 protein: CASSQVGFVTGELFF
clone size: -; D gene: -; J gene: TRBJ1-1; V gene: TRBV5-4; CDR3 DNA: TGTGCCAGCAGCTTGGGACAGAGGGACATGAACACTGAAGCTTTCTTT; CDR3 protein: CASSLGQRDMNTEAFF
clone size: -; D gene: TRBD2; J gene: TRBJ2-7; V gene: TRBV29-1; CDR3 DNA: TGCAGCGTTGAGGAAACTAGCGATGAGCAGTACTTC; CDR3 protein: CSVEETSDEQYF
clone size: -; D gene: TRBD2; J gene: TRBJ2-7; V gene: TRBV7-2; CDR3 DNA: TGTGCCAGCAGCTTAACAACTAGCGGGGGCCATTCTTACGAGCAGTACTTC; CDR3 protein: CASSLTTSGGHSYEQYF
clone size: few; D gene: TRBD1; J gene: TRBJ1-6; V gene: TRBV19; CDR3 DNA: TGTGCCAGTAGTAGGACAGGGGATAATTCACCCCTCCACTTT; CDR3 protein: CASSRTGDNSPLHF
clone size: -; D gene: -; J gene: TRBJ2-5; V gene: TRBV5-5; CDR3 DNA: TGTGCCAGCAGCTTGGGAGGGACACTAGGCCACTTC; CDR3 protein: CASSLGGTLGHF
clone size: once; D gene: TRBD1; J gene: TRBJ1-1; V gene: TRBV19; CDR3 DNA: TGTGCCAGTAGCCGGACAGGGGGCATCACTGAAGCTTTCTTT; CDR3 protein: CASSRTGGITEAFF
clone size: -; D gene: -; J gene: TRBJ1-1; V gene: TRBV30; CDR3 DNA: TGTGCCTGGAGTGTAGACACCTTGAACACTGAAGCTTTCTTT; CDR3 protein: CAWSVDTLNTEAFF
clone size: -; D gene: -; J gene: TRBJ2-3; V gene: TRBV10-3; CDR3 DNA: TGTGCCATCAGCACCAGTAGGGCCCGGGGCGGGGGCGCAGATACGCAGTATTTT; CDR3 protein: CAISTSRARGGGADTQYF
clone size: -; D gene: -; J gene: TRBJ2-1; V gene: TRBV5-4; CDR3 DNA: TGTGCCAGCAGCCGGAGAGTAGGCAATGAGCAGTTCTTC; CDR3 protein: CASSRRVGNEQFF
clone size: -; D gene: TRBD1; J gene: TRBJ1-6; V gene: TRBV6-6; CDR3 DNA: TGTGCCAGCAGCCAGACAGGGGATAATTCACCCCTCCACTTT; CDR3 protein: CASSQTGDNSPLHF
clone size: -; D gene: TRBD2; J gene: TRBJ2-1; V gene: TRBV5-1; CDR3 DNA: TGCGCCAGCAGCTTAACTAGCGGGAGCGGTGATGAGCAGTTCTTC; CDR3 protein: CASSLTSGSGDEQFF
clone size: -; D gene: -; J gene: TRBJ1-5; V gene: TRBV7-2; CDR3 DNA: TGTGCCAGCAGCGCTCACAGGGCCGGCAATCAGCCCCAGCATTTT; CDR3 protein: CASSAHRAGNQPQHF
clone size: -; D gene: -; J gene: TRBJ2-2; V gene: TRBV15; CDR3 DNA: TGTGCCACCAGCAGAGGCCTAGTCGGCACCGGGGAGCTGTTTTTT; CDR3 protein: CATSRGLVGTGELFF
clone size: -; D gene: TRBD1; J gene: TRBJ1-5; V gene: TRBV19; CDR3 DNA: TGTGCCAGTAGAGACAGGGATTTCGGCAATCAGCCCCAGCATTTT; CDR3 protein: CASRDRDFGNQPQHF
clone size: -; D gene: TRBD1; J gene: TRBJ2-1; V gene: TRBV19; CDR3 DNA: TGTGCCAGTAGAAGACCGACAGGGGTCGGTAATGAGCAGTTCTTC; CDR3 protein: CASRRPTGVGNEQFF
clone size: once; D gene: -; J gene: TRBJ1-2; V gene: TRBV10-3; CDR3 DNA: TGTGCCATCAGTGCGGTTCGTGGCTACACCTTC; CDR3 protein: CAISAVRGYTF
clone size: -; D gene: TRBD2; J gene: TRBJ2-1; V gene: TRBV18; CDR3 DNA: TGTGCCAGCTCACCTCTGGCTAGCGGGGGCTCCTACAATGAGCAGTTCTTC; CDR3 protein: CASSPLASGGSYNEQFF
clone size: -; D gene: TRBD1; J gene: TRBJ2-7; V gene: TRBV7-9; CDR3 DNA: TGTGCCAGCAGCTTCCGCGACAGGGGGCGGTACGAGCAGTACTTC; CDR3 protein: CASSFRDRGRYEQYF
clone size: once; D gene: -; J gene: TRBJ2-1; V gene: TRBV5-1; CDR3 DNA: TGCGCCAGCGGCTCGGTTAAGGGAGAGTCCTACAATGAGCAGTTCTTC; CDR3 protein: CASGSVKGESYNEQFF
clone size: -; D gene: -; J gene: TRBJ2-5; V gene: TRBV2; CDR3 DNA: TGTGCCAGCAGTGAAAAATCCCCCGAGCTCGGGTACGACAGGCAAGAGACCCAGTACTTC; CDR3 protein: CASSEKSPELGYDRQETQYF
clone size: -; D gene: -; J gene: TRBJ1-5; V gene: TRBV10-2; CDR3 DNA: TGCGCCAGCAGTGGGGGGGAGGATCAGCCCCAGCATTTT; CDR3 protein: CASSGGEDQPQHF
clone size: -; D gene: -; J gene: TRBJ2-7; V gene: TRBV5-1; CDR3 DNA: TGCGCCAGCACATCTCTTGAGGGCGTCTCTGGCGAGCAGTACTTC; CDR3 protein: CASTSLEGVSGEQYF
clone size: -; D gene: -; J gene: TRBJ2-1; V gene: TRBV11-1; CDR3 DNA: TGTGCCAGCAGTCCTCGCCACGGCCCTAGCTCCTACAATGAGCAGTTCTTC; CDR3 protein: CASSPRHGPSSYNEQFF
clone size: -; D gene: TRBD1; J gene: TRBJ2-5; V gene: TRBV6-1; CDR3 DNA: TGTGCCTCTTGGAGTGGACAGGGGAAAAAGACCCAGTACTTC; CDR3 protein: CASWSGQGKKTQYF
clone size: -; D gene: -; J gene: TRBJ1-2; V gene: TRBV5-6; CDR3 DNA: TGTGCCAGCAGTCCCACAGGGATCAGCTATGGCTACACCTTC; CDR3 protein: CASSPTGISYGYTF
clone size: -; D gene: TRBD1; J gene: TRBJ2-3; V gene: TRBV11-2; CDR3 DNA: TGTGCCAGCAGCCGCCAGTCACAGGGGTTTGGAGATACGCAGTATTTT; CDR3 protein: CASSRQSQGFGDTQYF
clone size: -; D gene: TRBD1; J gene: TRBJ2-3; V gene: TRBV6-6; CDR3 DNA: TGTGCCAGCAGTCCCCCTCCGGACAGGGGTCGCTATACGCAGTATTTT; CDR3 protein: CASSPPPDRGRYTQYF
clone size: -; D gene: -; J gene: TRBJ2-7; V gene: TRBV18; CDR3 DNA: TGTGCCAGCTCACCGGCGGGCATCTCCTACGAGCAGTACTTC; CDR3 protein: CASSPAGISYEQYF
clone size: -; D gene: TRBD2; J gene: TRBJ2-1; V gene: TRBV11-2; CDR3 DNA: TGTGCCAGCAGCCCGATGGTCGGCGGGAGCTCCTACAATGAGCAGTTCTTC; CDR3 protein: CASSPMVGGSSYNEQFF
clone size: -; D gene: -; J gene: TRBJ1-1; V gene: TRBV6-5; CDR3 DNA: TGTGCCAGCAGTTACCGACAGTTCGACACTGAAGCTTTCTTT; CDR3 protein: CASSYRQFDTEAFF